This section outlines one T cell receptor beta chain sequence together with its context. No antigen is known for it. The PCR ran on 60 Vbeta and 13 Jbeta primers. Method: immunoSEQ multiplex PCR; TCRdb's copy keeps in-frame clones and lacks some. The data contain 100,000 to 150,000 clones, just under 75% of them seen just once; the ten biggest clones take up over 5%. The data derive from a study of cytomegalovirus exposure and HLA in healthy donors. Findings and caveats of the study: Judged likely to be a sequencing artifact was a cluster of highly shared sequence variants. Investigators reported some 150 TCR beta chains as tied to cytomegalovirus. A few CMV-associated chains were confirmed in vitro to be specific for CMV antigens. An assumption of roughly uniform sequencing depth across donors underlay the presence/absence analyses.

This sequence was found in a man aged 35 to 55 in good health and CMV-seropositive. Sequenced sample: PBMCs.

CDR3 DNA: TGTGCCAGCAGTTCGGCGGGGGCAGGGGGCGTCGTCCTGACTTTC. Its translation: CASSSAGAGGVVLTF. The rearrangement uses TRBV28 and TRBJ2-6; TRBD1 is a possible D gene (8 bases). The germline V and J ends were trimmed by 4 bases and 12 bases, with 19 bases remaining between them. Germline loops: CDR1 MDHEN, CDR2 SYDVKM. This CDR3 has 15 residues.